This record covers a single T cell receptor beta chain. This specimen belongs to a study of blood T cell repertoires in COVID-19. Source study methods: Scientists estimated how many nucleated cells there were by amplifying reference gene primers. The protocol was immunoSEQ multiplex PCR, while the TCRdb copy is restricted to in-frame clones and leaves out a portion. The DNA was the basis for D and trimming; V, J and clone size are from that table. The data hold 30,000 to 40,000 clones, with 65% to 75% observed a single time. Germline V gene sequence: CDR1 DFQATT, CDR2 SNEGSKA (reference sequence). Trimming at V came to 3 bases and at J to 1 base, leaving 10 bases not matched to a gene. CDR3 length equals 17 residues.

Material: peripheral blood. This clonotype was obtained from a man between 65 and 85 years old with COVID-19, enrolled during active disease. The chain couples TRBV20-1 to TRBJ1-5, with 9 bases matching TRBD1. Here the CDR3 reads CSASWGQGRLSNQPQHF. The CDR3 DNA reads as TGCAGTGCTAGTTGGGGACAGGGTAGATTGAGCAATCAGCCCCAGCATTTT.